What follows is one T cell receptor beta chain and its context. No antigen is known for it. The sample is drawn from a study of CD8 T cells in Susac syndrome. Overall study findings and caveats: The study's TCR sequencing and HLA analysis covered a relatively small number of individuals, and the study acknowledged this.

TCR beta sequencing covered blood CD8+ and CD4+ T cells. The multiple sclerosis controls were treatment-naive patients with relapsing-remitting disease that was stable or active. Germline CDR1 SNHLY, CDR2 FYNNEI. V lost 2 bases and J lost 5; bases outside the gene matches: 3. The CDR3 is 14 residues long. Random hexamers were used to reverse transcribe the RNA input (about 0.5 to 1 ug). Across 54 Vbeta and 13 Jbeta, TCR beta CDR3 was amplified with immunoSEQ multiplex PCR. Each CDR3 protein gets one entry after TCRdb re-called the immunoSEQ multiplex PCR reads with MiXCR. The profile shows 250,000 to 300,000 distinct CDR3 sequences, approximately 89% of them singletons.

The receptor comes from a human donor with multiple sclerosis. The chain employs TRBV2 and TRBJ2-1, with 7 bases fitting TRBD2. The sample comprised CD8+ T cells from PBMCs. This CDR3 reads CASSESLADNEQFF. The CDR3 coding sequence is TGTGCCAGCAGTGAAAGTCTAGCGGACAATGAGCAGTTCTTC.